These T cell receptor beta chains were read from a single sample in a study of shared clonotypes between healthy human individuals. Using immunoSEQ multiplex PCR, the repertoire was profiled, and TCRdb retains in-frame clones only, with some absent. The sample holds fewer than 600,000 clones, less than 85% seen once. The material sequenced was PBMCs. Receptor source: a woman aged 40 to 50 in good health. Some clones in this sample may be carry-over from other donors' samples. Both conserved end residues are part of each CDR3. A D gene is named only where the DNA matches it firmly. Not all rows give a size; the values are once, few, many and, for expanded clones, a class.

len	v_gene	j_gene	abundance	d_gene	CDR3aa	CDR3nt
15	TRBV19	TRBJ1-4	.	TRBD1	CASNTRDRGSEKLFF	TGTGCCAGTAATACCCGGGACAGGGGGAGTGAAAAACTGTTTTTT
14	TRBV7-8	TRBJ2-1	.	TRBD2	CASSSRTSQNEQFF	TGTGCCAGCAGCTCACGGACTAGCCAGAATGAGCAGTTCTTC
14	TRBV2	TRBJ2-2	few	TRBD1	CASWRDRGNGELFF	TGTGCCAGCTGGAGGGACAGGGGTAACGGGGAGCTGTTTTTT
13	TRBV18	TRBJ2-1	few	.	CASSPAEYNEQFF	TGTGCCAGCTCACCAGCGGAGTACAATGAGCAGTTCTTC
18	TRBV19	TRBJ1-4	.	.	CASSDPHLRGATNEKLFF	TGTGCCAGTAGTGACCCCCACTTACGAGGGGCAACTAATGAAAAACTGTTTTTT
14	TRBV2	TRBJ2-5	.	TRBD2	CASCSGRFVETQYF	TGTGCCAGCTGTAGCGGGAGATTTGTGGAGACCCAGTACTTC
15	TRBV11-3	TRBJ1-4	.	TRBD1	CASRLRSGGNEKLFF	TGTGCCAGCAGGTTACGTTCAGGGGGGAATGAAAAACTGTTTTTT
13	TRBV7-3	TRBJ2-1	.	.	CASSLRRGDEQFF	TGTGCCAGCAGCCTCCGAAGGGGGGACGAGCAGTTCTTC
15	TRBV28	TRBJ1-5	.	.	CASMVLDSHNQPQHF	TGTGCCAGCATGGTCCTAGACAGTCACAATCAGCCCCAGCATTTT
15	TRBV14	TRBJ1-1	.	TRBD1	CASSPYRGRGTEAFF	TGTGCCAGCAGCCCTTACAGGGGGCGAGGCACTGAAGCTTTCTTT